One TCR beta chain is described in this entry. The antigen it binds to is not known. The record has no base qualities; no much larger clone is one base away. Sorted unstimulated T cells and proliferating T cells recovered from mixed lymphocyte reactions underwent TCRbeta CDR3 sequencing. Fresh whole blood from some ten HLA-typed healthy donors was used as the source from which PBMCs were isolated. To map where alloreactive clones came from, unstimulated CD4+ non-regulatory T cells were FACS-sorted. The protocol used for the library was the immunoSEQ multiplex PCR assay. Each sample had some 10^5 TCR templates assayed by the deep sequencing platform. Genomic DNA extracted from sorted T cells was used for TCRbeta CDR3 sequencing. Per the source publication's procedure: The R programming language was used for the clonal analysis of the TCRbeta CDR3 data. Alloreactive CD4+ and CD8+ clones were defined by comparing unstimulated samples with post-reaction CFSE-low samples. By matching sequences to the repertoires of sorted unstimulated Treg and non-Treg cells, each alloreactive CD4+ clone was assigned a regulatory or non-regulatory origin. Here the immuneACCESS table is served through TCRdb, limited to in-frame sequences with V and J called. Missing clones are a known gap in these copies; in checked studies unresolved V genes cover under half, and the rest lacks a known reason. The DNA was the basis for D and trimming; V, J and clone size are from that table. The sample has some 120,000 clones on record, 85% to 95% of them singletons. Over 0.15% of the sample rests with the top ten.

This sample was taken from a study of siplizumab effects on memory and regulatory T cells (dated by TCRdb to between 2018 and 2021). Broadly, across the study: The study looked at the effect of siplizumab, an anti-CD2 antibody, on alloreactive T-cell subsets in allogeneic mixed lymphocyte reactions made from human PBMCs.

Overall study results and their limits: Because sequences at frequencies below about 10^-5 were poorly captured, only a minor fraction of alloreactive clones could be mapped back to unstimulated subsets. Of the alloreactive CD4+ clones that could be mapped, the Treg-derived share averaged 68.8% with siplizumab compared with around 25% in control reactions. The cumulative frequency of alloreactive sequences traceable to unstimulated CD4+ memory T cells was significantly reduced by siplizumab. About 75-96% of proliferating CD4+ or CD8+ clones could not be given a naive or memory phenotype. Whether proliferating Tregs from siplizumab cultures were suppressive was not functionally confirmed. Unstimulated naive T cells appeared to be more diverse than memory T cells, and naive cells seemed to make a substantial contribution to the alloresponse.

The CDR3 starts with the cysteine, ends with the phenylalanine, and has 17 residues. Of the read, only the CDR3 DNA is kept; its 51 bases are in frame from base 1. Compared with germline, V lacks 0 bases and J lacks 1 base; bases without a gene match: 1. The germline V gene provides CDR1 SGHNT and CDR2 YENEEA. The receptor chain draws on TRBV11-3 and TRBJ2-2; 11 central nucleotides agree with TRBD2. The sequenced material came from non-Treg CD4+ T cells sorted from blood. Taken with the paper, the label for cell subset or site translates to: FACS-sorted unstimulated CD4+ non-regulatory T cells. The receptor was isolated from a human donor in good health. The base sequence is TGTGCCAGCAGCTTAGACGGACTAGCGGGGAACACCGGGGAGCTGTTTTTT. This sequence encodes CASSLDGLAGNTGELFF.